The subject of this entry is one TCR beta chain. Antigen specificity is unknown. The V end lost 0 bases, the J end lost 8 bases, and 19 bases lay between the germline ends. CDR1 and CDR2 from the germline V gene are LGHDT and YNNKEL (reference sequence). This CDR3 has 17 amino acids. The record originates from a study of T cell responses to AZD1222 COVID-19 vaccine. About the research overall: Combined were second doses at about 4 or about 12 weeks. Study-level findings and limits: The study identified only six AZD1222 recipients as seropositive at baseline. Targeting of unmutated variant regions was reportedly seen in nearly half of spike-specific TCRs. Possibly, clonal diversity was underestimated; donors were largely white British and included more females.

Some clones are missing from TCRdb's copy, which holds only in-frame ones; the method was immunoSEQ multiplex PCR. Seen here are 92,000 or so clones, around 89% observed once, and the top ten hold about 1.5%. The receptor comes from an adult in good health. V usage is TRBV3-1 (or the pseudogene TRBV3-2) and J usage is TRBJ1-4; no definite D call. Sample: peripheral blood, taken on day 0 of AZD1222 vaccination. DNA of the CDR3: TGTGCCAGCAGCCAAGAAGCGGGTCTGGAGGGAATAGAAAAACTGTTTTTT. Translation: CASSQEAGLEGIEKLFF.